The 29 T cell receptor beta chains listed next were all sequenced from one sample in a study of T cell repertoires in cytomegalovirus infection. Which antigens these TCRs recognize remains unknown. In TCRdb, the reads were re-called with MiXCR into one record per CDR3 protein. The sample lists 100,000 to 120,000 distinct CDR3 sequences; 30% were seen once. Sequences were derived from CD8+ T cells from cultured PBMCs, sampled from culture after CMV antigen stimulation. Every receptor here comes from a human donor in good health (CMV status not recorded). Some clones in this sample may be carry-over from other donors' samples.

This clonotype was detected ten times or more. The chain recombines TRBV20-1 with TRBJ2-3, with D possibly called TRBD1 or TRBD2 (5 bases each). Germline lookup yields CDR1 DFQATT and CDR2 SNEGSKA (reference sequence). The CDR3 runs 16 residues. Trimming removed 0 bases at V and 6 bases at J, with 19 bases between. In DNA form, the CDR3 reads TGCAGTGCTAGAGATTCGAGAGGGGATAACCTGGATACGCAGTATTTT. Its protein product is CSARDSRGDNLDTQYF.

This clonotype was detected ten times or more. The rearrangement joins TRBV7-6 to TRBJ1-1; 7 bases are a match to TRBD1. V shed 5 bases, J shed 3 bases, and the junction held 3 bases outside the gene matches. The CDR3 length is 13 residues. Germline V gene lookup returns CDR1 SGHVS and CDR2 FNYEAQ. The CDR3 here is CASSLQGDTEAFF. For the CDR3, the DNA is TGTGCCAGCAGCCTCCAGGGGGACACTGAAGCTTTCTTT.

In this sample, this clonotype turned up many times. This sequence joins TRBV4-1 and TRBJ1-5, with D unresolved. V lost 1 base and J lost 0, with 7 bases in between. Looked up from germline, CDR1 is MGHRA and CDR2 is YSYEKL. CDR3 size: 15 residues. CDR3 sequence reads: CASSQGQDSNQPQHF. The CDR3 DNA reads TGCGCCAGCAGCCAAGGCCAGGATAGCAATCAGCCCCAGCATTTT.

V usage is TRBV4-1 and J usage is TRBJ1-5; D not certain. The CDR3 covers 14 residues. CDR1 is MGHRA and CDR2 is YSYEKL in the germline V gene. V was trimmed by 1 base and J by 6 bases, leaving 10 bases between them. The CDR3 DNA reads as TGCGCCAGCAGCCAAGTTCTCTGGGGTCAGCCCCAGCATTTT. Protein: CASSQVLWGQPQHF.

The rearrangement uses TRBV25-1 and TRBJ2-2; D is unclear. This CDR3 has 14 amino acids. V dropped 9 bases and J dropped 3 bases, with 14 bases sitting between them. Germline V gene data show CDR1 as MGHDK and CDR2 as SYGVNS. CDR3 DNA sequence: TGTGCCAGTGTAGGGTCGCAGGACACCGGGGAGCTGTTTTTT. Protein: CASVGSQDTGELFF.

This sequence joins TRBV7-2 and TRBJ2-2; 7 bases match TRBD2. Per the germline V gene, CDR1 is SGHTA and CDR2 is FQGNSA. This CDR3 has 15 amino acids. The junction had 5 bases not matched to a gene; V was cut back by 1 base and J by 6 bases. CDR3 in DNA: TGTGCCAGCAGCTTAGACGGGGGGTTTGCCGGGGAGCTGTTTTTT. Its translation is CASSLDGGFAGELFF.

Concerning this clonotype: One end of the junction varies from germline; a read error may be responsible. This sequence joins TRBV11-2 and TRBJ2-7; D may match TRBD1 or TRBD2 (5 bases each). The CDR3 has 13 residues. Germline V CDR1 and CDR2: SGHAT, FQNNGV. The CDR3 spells CANSSGTLYEQYF. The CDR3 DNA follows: TGTGCCAACAGCTCCGGGACCCTCTACGAGCAGTACTTC. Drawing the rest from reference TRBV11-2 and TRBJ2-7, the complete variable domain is EAGVAQSPRYKIIEKRQSVAFWCNPISGHATLYWYQQILGQGPKLLIQFQNNGVVDDSQLPKDRFSAERLKGVDSTLKIQPAKLEDSAVYLCANSSGTLYEQYFGPGTRLTVT.

The CDR3 DNA reads as TGCAGTGCTAGAGTTGCAGGGGATACGCGGAACATTCAGTACTTC. Translated: CSARVAGDTRNIQYF. The chain couples TRBV20-1 to TRBJ2-4; D is perhaps TRBD1 (6 bases). Trimming cost V 1 base and J 7 bases, with 17 bases left between them. The V gene's germline CDR1 is DFQATT and CDR2 SNEGSKA (reference sequence). The CDR3 runs to 15 residues.

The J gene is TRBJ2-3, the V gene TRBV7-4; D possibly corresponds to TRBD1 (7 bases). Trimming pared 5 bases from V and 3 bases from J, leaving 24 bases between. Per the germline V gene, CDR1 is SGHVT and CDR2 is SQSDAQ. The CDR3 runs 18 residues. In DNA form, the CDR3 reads TGTGCCAGCAGCGGCCGGGGCGGCGGACAGGCGGGAACAGATACGCAGTATTTT. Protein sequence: CASSGRGGGQAGTDTQYF.

CDR3 sequence: CSVVLAAAYNEQFF. The CDR3 coding sequence is TGCAGCGTTGTACTCGCGGCCGCCTACAATGAGCAGTTCTTC. The rearrangement uses TRBV29-1 and TRBJ2-1; D call uncertain. The CDR3 runs 14 residues. Germline CDR1 SQVTM, CDR2 ANQGSEA. Trimming shortened V by 4 bases and J by 2 bases, and 12 bases separated the two germline ends.

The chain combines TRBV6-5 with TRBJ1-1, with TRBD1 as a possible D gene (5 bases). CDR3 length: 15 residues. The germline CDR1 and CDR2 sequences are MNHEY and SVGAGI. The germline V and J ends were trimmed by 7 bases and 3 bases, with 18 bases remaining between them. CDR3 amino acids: CASTDGAGWDTEAFF. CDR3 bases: TGTGCCAGCACCGACGGGGCAGGGTGGGACACTGAAGCTTTCTTT.

CDR3 loop: CASSRDSNNSPLHF. The CDR3 DNA is TGTGCCAGCAGCCGGGACAGTAATAATTCACCCCTCCACTTT. The chain employs TRBV7-4 and TRBJ1-6; TRBD1 matches 7 bases. The length of the CDR3 is 14 residues. CDR1 is SGHVT and CDR2 is SQSDAQ in the germline V gene. The trim removed 5 bases at V and 5 bases at J, leaving 3 bases unmatched.

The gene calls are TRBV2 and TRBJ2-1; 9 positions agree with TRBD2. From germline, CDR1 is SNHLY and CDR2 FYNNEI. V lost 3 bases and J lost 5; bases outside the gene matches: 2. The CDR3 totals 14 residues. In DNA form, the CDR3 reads TGTGCCAGCAGTGAGACTAGCGGCGACAATGAGCAGTTCTTC. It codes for CASSETSGDNEQFF. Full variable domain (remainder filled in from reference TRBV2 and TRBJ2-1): EPEVTQTPSHQVTQMGQEVILRCVPISNHLYFYWYRQILGQKVEFLVSFYNNEISEKSEIFDDQFSVERPDGSNFTLKIRSTKLEDSAMYFCASSETSGDNEQFFGPGTRLTVL.

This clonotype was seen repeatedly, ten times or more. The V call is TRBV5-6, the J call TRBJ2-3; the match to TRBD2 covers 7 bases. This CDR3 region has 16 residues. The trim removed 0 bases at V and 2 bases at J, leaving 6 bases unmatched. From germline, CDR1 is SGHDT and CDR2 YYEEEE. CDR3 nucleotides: TGTGCCAGCAGCTTGGGAAGCGGGACGGCCACAGATACGCAGTATTTT. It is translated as CASSLGSGTATDTQYF. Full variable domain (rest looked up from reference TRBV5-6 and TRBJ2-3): DAGVTQSPTHLIKTRGQQVTLRCSPKSGHDTVSWYQQALGQGPQFIFQYYEEEERQRGNFPDRFSGHQFPNYSSELNVNALLLGDSALYLCASSLGSGTATDTQYFGPGTRLTVL.

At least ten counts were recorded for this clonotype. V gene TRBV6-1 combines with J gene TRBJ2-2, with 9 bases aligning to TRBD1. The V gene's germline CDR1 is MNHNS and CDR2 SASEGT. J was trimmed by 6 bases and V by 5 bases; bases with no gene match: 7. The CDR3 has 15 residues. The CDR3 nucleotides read TGTGCCAGCAGTACCGGGACAGGGCGGGCCGGGGAGCTGTTTTTT. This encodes CASSTGTGRAGELFF.

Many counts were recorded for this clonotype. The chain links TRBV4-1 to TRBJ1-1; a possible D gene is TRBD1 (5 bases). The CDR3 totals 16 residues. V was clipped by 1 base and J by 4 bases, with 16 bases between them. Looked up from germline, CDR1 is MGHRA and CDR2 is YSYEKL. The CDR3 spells CASSQGAGRVGTEAFF. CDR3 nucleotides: TGCGCCAGCAGCCAAGGGGCAGGGAGAGTGGGCACTGAAGCTTTCTTT.

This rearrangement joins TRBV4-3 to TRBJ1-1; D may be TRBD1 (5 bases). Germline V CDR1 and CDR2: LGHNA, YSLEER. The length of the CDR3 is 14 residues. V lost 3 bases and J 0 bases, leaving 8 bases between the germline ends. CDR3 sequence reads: CASSQGRLNTEAFF. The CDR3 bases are TGCGCCAGCAGCCAGGGACGATTGAACACTGAAGCTTTCTTT.

This CDR3 reads CASGLVRYERGPIYHSSYNEQFF. The CDR3 DNA reads TGTGCTAGTGGTTTGGTCCGGTACGAAAGGGGGCCCATTTATCATAGCTCCTACAATGAGCAGTTCTTC. This sequence joins TRBV12-5 and TRBJ2-1; 7 bases are a match to TRBD1. The CDR3 covers 23 residues. Germline V gives CDR1 LGHNT, CDR2 FRNRAP. V shed 0 bases and J 0 bases; nucleotides not matched to a gene: 23.

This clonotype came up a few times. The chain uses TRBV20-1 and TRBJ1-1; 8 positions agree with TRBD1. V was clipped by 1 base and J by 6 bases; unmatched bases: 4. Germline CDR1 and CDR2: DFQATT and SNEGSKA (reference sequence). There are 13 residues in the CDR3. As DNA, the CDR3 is TGCAGTGCTAGAGGGACAGGGAGCCCTGAAGCTTTCTTT. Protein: CSARGTGSPEAFF.

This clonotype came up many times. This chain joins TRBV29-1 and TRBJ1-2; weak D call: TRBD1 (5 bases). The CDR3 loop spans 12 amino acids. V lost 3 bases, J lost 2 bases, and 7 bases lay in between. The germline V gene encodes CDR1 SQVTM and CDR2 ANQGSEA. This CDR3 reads CSVDRGNYGYTF. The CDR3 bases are TGCAGCGTTGACCGGGGGAACTATGGCTACACCTTC.

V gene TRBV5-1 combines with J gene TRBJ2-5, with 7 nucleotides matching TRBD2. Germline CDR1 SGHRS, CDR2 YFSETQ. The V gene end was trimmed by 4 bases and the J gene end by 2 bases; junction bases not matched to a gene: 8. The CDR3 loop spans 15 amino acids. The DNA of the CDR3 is TGCGCCAGCAGCCCGTGGAGCGGGGCGCAAGAGACCCAGTACTTC. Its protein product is CASSPWSGAQETQYF.

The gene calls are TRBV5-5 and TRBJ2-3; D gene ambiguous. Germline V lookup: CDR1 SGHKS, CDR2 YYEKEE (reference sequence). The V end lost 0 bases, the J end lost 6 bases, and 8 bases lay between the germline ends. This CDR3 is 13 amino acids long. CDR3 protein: CASSLEDADTQYF. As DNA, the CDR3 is TGTGCCAGCAGCTTGGAGGATGCCGATACGCAGTATTTT.

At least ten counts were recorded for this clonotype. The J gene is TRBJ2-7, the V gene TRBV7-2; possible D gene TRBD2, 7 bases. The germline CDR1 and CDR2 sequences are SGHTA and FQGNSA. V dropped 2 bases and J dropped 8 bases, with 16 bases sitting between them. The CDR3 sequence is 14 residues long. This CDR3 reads CASSLPGGGQQQYF. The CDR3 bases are TGTGCCAGCAGCTTACCTGGGGGGGGGCAACAGCAGTACTTC.

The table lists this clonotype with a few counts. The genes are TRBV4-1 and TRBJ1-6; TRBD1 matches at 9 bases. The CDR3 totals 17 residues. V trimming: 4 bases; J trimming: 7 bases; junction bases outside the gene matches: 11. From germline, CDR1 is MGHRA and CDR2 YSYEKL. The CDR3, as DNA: TGCGCCAGCAGCCCAATCGAGGGACAGGGTCTGAATTCACCCCTCCACTTT. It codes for CASSPIEGQGLNSPLHF.

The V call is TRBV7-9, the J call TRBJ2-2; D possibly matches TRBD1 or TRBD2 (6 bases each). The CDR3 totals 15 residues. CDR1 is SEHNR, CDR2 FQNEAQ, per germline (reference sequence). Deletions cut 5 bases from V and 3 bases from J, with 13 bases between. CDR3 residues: CASSQTGGYTGELFF. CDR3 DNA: TGTGCCAGCAGCCAAACCGGGGGCTACACCGGGGAGCTGTTTTTT. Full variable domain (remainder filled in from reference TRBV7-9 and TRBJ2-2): DTGVSQNPRHKITKRGQNVTFRCDPISEHNRLYWYRQTLGQGPEFLTYFQNEAQLEKSRLLSDRFSAERPKGSFSTLEIQRTEQGDSAMYLCASSQTGGYTGELFFGEGSRLTVL.

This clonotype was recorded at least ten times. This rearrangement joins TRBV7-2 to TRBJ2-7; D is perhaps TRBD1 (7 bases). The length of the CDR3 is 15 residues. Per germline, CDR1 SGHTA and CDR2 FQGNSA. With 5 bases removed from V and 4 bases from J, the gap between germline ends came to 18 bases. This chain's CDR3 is CASSPSGGQRYEQYF. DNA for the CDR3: TGTGCCAGCAGCCCATCAGGGGGGCAAAGGTACGAGCAGTACTTC. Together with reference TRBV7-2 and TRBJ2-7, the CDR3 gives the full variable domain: GAGVSQSPSNKVTEKGKDVELRCDPISGHTALYWYRQSLGQGLEFLIYFQGNSAPDKSGLPSDRFSAERTGGSVSTLTIQRTQQEDSAVYLCASSPSGGQRYEQYFGPGTRLTVT.

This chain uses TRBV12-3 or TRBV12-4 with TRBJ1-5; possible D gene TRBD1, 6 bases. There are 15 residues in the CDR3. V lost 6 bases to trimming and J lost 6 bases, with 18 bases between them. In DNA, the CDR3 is TGTGCCAGCAGCCCCTTGGCGGGGGGCTTTCAGCCCCAGCATTTT. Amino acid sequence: CASSPLAGGFQPQHF.

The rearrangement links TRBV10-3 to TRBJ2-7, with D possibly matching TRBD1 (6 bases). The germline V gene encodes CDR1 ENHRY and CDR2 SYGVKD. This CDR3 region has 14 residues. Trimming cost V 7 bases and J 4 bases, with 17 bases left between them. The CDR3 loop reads CAINTGTTGYEQYF. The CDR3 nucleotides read TGTGCCATCAACACAGGGACAACGGGGTACGAGCAGTACTTC.

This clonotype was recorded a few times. In nucleotides, the CDR3 is TGTGCCAGCAGTTTTTGGGGGCCGCTTGGAGGGGGCGGATACAATGAGCAGTTCTTC. This codes for CASSFWGPLGGGGYNEQFF. The chain employs TRBV12-3 or TRBV12-4 and TRBJ2-1; weak D call: TRBD1 (7 bases). Trimming shortened V by 3 bases and J by 4 bases, and 25 bases separated the two germline ends. This CDR3 has 19 residues.